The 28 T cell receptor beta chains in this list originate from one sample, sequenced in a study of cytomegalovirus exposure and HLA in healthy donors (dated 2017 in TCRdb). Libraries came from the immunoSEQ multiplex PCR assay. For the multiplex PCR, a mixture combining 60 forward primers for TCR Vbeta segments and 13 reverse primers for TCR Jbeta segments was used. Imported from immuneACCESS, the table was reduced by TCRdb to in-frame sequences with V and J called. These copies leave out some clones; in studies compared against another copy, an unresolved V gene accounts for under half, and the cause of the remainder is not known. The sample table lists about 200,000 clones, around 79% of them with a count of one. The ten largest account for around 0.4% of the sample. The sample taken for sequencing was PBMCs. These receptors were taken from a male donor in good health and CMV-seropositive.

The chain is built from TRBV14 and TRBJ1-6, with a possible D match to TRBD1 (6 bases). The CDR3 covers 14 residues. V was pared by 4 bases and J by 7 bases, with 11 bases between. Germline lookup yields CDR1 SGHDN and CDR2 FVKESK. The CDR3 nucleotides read TGTGCCAGCAGCCCAGGGGTGTGGAATTCACCCCTCCACTTT. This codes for CASSPGVWNSPLHF.

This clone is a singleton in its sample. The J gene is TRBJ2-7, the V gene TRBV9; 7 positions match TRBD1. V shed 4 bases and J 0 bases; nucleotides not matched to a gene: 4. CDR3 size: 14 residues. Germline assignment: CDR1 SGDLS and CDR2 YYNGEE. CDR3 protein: CASSHGTVSYEQYF. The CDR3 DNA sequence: TGTGCCAGCAGCCACGGGACAGTCTCCTACGAGCAGTACTTC.

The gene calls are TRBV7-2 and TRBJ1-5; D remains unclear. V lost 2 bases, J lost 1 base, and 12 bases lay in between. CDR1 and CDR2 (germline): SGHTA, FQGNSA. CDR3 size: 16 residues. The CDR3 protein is CASSLKSWSSNQPQHF. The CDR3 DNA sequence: TGTGCCAGCAGCTTAAAGTCGTGGAGCAGCAATCAGCCCCAGCATTTT.

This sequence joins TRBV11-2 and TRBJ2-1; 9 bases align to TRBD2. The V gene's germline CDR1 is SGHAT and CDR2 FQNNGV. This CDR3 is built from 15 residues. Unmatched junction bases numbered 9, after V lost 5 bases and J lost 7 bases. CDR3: CASSRGGRAVNEQFF. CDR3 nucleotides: TGTGCCAGCAGCCGGGGCGGGAGGGCGGTAAATGAGCAGTTCTTC.

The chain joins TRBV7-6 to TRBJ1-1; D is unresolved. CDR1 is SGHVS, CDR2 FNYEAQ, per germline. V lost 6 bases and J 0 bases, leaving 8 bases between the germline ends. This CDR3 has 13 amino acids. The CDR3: CASSSDMNTEAFF. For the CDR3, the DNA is TGTGCCAGCAGTTCCGACATGAACACTGAAGCTTTCTTT. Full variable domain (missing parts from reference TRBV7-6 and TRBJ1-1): GAGVSQSPRYKVTKRGQDVALRCDPISGHVSLYWYRQALGQGPEFLTYFNYEAQQDKSGLPNDRFSAERPEGSISTLTIQRTEQRDSAMYRCASSSDMNTEAFFGQGTRLTVV.

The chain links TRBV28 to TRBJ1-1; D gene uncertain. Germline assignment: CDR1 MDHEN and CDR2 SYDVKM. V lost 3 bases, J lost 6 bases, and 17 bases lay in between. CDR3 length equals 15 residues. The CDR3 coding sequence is TGTGCCAGCAGTTTGGGGTCGGGAGGTCCCCCTGAAGCTTTCTTT. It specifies CASSLGSGGPPEAFF. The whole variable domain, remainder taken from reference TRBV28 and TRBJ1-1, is DVKVTQSSRYLVKRTGEKVFLECVQDMDHENMFWYRQDPGLGLRLIYFSYDVKMKEKGDIPEGYSVSREKKERFSLILESASTNQTSMYLCASSLGSGGPPEAFFGQGTRLTVV.

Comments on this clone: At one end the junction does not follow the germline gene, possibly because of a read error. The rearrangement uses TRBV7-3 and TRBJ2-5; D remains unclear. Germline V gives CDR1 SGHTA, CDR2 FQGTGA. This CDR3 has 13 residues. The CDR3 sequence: CASSLTGSETQYF. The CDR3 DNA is TGTGCCAGCAGCCTAACCGGTTCGGAGACCCAGTACTTC.

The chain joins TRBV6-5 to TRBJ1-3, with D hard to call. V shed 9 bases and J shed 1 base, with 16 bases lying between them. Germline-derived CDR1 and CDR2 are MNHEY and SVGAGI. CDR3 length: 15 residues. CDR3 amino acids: CASSTPRQSGNTIYF. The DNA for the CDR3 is TGTGCCAGTTCGACCCCGAGACAATCTGGAAACACCATATATTTT.

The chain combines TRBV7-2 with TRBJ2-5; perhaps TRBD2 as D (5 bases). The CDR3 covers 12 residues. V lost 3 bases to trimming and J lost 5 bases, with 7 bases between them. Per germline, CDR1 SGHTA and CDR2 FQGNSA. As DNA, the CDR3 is TGTGCCAGCAGCTTCACGGGGGAGACCCAGTACTTC. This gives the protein CASSFTGETQYF.

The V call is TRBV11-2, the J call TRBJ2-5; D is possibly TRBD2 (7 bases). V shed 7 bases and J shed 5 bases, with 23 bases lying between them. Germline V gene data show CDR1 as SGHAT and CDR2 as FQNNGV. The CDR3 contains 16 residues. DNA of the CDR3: TGTGCCAGCACCGGGTTGGGGGCGGGAGTTGAGGAGACCCAGTACTTC. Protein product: CASTGLGAGVEETQYF. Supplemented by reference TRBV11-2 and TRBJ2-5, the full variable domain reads EAGVAQSPRYKIIEKRQSVAFWCNPISGHATLYWYQQILGQGPKLLIQFQNNGVVDDSQLPKDRFSAERLKGVDSTLKIQPAKLEDSAVYLCASTGLGAGVEETQYFGPGTRLLVL.

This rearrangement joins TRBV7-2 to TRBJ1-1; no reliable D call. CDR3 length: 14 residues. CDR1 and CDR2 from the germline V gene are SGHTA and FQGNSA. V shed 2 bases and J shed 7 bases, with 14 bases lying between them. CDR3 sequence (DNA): TGTGCCAGCAGCTTAAAGGCGGGGTGGAGTGAAGCTTTCTTT. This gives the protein CASSLKAGWSEAFF.

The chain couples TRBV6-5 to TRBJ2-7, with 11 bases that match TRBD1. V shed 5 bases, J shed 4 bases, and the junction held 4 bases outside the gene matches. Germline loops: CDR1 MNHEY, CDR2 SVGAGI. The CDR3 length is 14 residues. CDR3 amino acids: CASSMGQGVYEQYF. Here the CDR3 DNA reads TGTGCCAGCAGTATGGGACAGGGGGTGTACGAGCAGTACTTC.

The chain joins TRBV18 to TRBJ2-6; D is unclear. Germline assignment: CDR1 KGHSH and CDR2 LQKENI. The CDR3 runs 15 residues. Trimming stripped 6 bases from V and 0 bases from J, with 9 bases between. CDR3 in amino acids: CASSPESSGANVLTF. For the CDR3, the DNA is TGTGCCAGCTCCCCGGAGAGCTCTGGGGCCAACGTCCTGACTTTC.

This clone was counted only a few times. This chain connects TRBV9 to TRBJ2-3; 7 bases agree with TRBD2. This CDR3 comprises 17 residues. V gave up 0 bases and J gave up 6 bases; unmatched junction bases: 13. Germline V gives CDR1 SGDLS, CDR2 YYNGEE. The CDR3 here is CASSVGAPGEGRDTQYF. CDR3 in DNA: TGTGCCAGCAGCGTAGGGGCCCCGGGGGAGGGCCGGGATACGCAGTATTTT.

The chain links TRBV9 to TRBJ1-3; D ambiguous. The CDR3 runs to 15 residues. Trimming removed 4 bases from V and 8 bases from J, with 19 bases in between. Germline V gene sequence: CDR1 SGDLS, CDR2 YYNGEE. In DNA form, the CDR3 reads TGTGCCAGCAGCTTACGACAAGCGGGATTCGACACCATATATTTT. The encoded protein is CASSLRQAGFDTIYF. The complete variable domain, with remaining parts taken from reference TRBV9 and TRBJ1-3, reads DSGVTQTPKHLITATGQRVTLRCSPRSGDLSVYWYQQSLDQGLQFLIQYYNGEERAKGNILERFSAQQFPDLHSELNLSSLELGDSALYFCASSLRQAGFDTIYFGEGSWLTVV.

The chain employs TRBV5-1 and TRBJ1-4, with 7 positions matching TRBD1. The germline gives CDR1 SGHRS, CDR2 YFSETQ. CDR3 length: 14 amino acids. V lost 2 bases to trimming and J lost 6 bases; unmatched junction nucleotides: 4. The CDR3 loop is CASSLQGPYEKLFF. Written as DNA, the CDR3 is TGCGCCAGCAGCTTACAGGGGCCCTATGAAAAACTGTTTTTT.

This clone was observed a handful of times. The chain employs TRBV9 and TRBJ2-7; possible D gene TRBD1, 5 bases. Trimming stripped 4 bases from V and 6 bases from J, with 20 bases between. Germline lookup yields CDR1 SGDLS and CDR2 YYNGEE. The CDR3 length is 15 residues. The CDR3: CASSSTVGAQVEQYF. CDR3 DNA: TGTGCCAGCAGCTCCACCGTAGGGGCGCAGGTCGAGCAGTACTTC. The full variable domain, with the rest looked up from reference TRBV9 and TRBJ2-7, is DSGVTQTPKHLITATGQRVTLRCSPRSGDLSVYWYQQSLDQGLQFLIQYYNGEERAKGNILERFSAQQFPDLHSELNLSSLELGDSALYFCASSSTVGAQVEQYFGPGTRLTVT.

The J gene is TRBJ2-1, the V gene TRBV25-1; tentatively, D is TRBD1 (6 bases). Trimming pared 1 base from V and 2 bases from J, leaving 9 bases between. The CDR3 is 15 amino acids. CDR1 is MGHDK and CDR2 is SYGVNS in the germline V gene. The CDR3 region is CASSESRGAYNEQFF. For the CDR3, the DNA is TGTGCCAGCAGTGAATCCAGGGGTGCCTACAATGAGCAGTTCTTC.

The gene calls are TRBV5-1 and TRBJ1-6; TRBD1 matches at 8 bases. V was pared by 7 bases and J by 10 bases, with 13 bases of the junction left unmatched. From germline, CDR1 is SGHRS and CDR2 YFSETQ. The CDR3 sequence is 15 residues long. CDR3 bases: TGCGCCAGCTGCCCAGAATCAGGGGGCGTGTCACCCCTCCACTTT. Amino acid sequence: CASCPESGGVSPLHF.

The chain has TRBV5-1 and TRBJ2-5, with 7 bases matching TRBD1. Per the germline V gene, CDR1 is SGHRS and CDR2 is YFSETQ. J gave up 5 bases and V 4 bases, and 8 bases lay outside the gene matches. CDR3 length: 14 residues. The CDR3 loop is CASSQGVGRETQYF. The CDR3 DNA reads TGCGCCAGCAGCCAGGGGGTCGGAAGGGAGACCCAGTACTTC.

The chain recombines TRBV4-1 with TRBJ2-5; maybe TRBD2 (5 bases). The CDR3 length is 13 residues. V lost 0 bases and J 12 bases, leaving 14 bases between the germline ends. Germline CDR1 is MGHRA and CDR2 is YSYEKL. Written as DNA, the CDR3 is TGCGCCAGCAGCCAAGATCTATCAGAGGGAAAGTACTTC. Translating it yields CASSQDLSEGKYF.

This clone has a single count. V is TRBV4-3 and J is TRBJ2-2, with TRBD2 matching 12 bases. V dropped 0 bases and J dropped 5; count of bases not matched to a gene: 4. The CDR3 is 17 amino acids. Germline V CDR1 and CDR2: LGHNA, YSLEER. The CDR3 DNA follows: TGCGCCAGCAGCCAAGATCTTGGACTAGCGGGGACCGGGGAGCTGTTTTTT. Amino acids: CASSQDLGLAGTGELFF.

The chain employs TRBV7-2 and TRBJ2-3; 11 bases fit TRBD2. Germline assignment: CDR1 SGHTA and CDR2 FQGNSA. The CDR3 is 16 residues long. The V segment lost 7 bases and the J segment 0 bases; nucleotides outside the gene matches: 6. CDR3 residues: CASTLTSGISTDTQYF. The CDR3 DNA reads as TGTGCCAGCACCTTGACTAGCGGGATTAGCACAGATACGCAGTATTTT.

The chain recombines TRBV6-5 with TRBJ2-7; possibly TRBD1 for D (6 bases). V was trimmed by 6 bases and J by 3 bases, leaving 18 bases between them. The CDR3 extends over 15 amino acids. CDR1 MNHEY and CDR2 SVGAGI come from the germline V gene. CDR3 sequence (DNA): TGTGCCAGCAGGACCGCTCGGGGACACCTCTACGAGCAGTACTTC. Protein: CASRTARGHLYEQYF.

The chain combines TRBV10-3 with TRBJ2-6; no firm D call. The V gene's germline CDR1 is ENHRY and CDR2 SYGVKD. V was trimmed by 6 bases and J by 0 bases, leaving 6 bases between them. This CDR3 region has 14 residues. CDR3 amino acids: CAIRRLSGANVLTF. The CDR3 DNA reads TGTGCCATCAGAAGACTCTCTGGGGCCAACGTCCTGACTTTC.

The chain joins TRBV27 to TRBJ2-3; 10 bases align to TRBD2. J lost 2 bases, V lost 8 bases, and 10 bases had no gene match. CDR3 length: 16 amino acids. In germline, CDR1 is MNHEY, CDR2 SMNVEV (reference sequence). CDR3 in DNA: TGTGCCAGCTTAGGCGGGAGCGGGAGGGCCACAGATACGCAGTATTTT. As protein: CASLGGSGRATDTQYF.

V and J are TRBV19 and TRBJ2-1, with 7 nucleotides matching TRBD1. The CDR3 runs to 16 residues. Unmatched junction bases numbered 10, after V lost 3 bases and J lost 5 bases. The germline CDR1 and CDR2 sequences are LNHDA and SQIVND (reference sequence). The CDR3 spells CASSIRRARGHNEQFF. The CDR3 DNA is TGTGCCAGTAGTATCCGCAGGGCGAGGGGGCACAATGAGCAGTTCTTC.

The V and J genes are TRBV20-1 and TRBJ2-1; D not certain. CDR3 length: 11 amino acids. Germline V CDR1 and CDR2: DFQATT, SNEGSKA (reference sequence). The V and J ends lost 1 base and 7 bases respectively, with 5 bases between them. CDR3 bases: TGCAGTGCTAGAGTGAGAAATGAGCAGTTCTTC. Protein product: CSARVRNEQFF.